The rows below give T cell receptor beta chains drawn from one sample of a study of blood T cells in healthy people across ages. Using its own MiXCR run on the 5' RACE reads, TCRdb lists one record per CDR3 protein. The sample has over a million distinct CDR3 sequences, under 30% seen once. Separately, the same data were catalogued under a study of T cells of mothers and their children.

The sequenced sample consisted of blood. The receptors were gathered from a girl aged 2 to 10 in good health. The CDR3 runs from the conserved cysteine through the conserved F or W. Only part of the rows carry a size: once, few, many, or a class if the clone is expanded.

.	TRBV4-1	CASSQGPGEDAGELFF
once	TRBV28	CASRLSKNIQYF
few	TRBV28	CASWGGGYYGYTF
few	TRBV29-1	CSVEDGTGETQYF
few	TRBV20-1	CSVDSGQRRDQPQHF
.	TRBV6-6	CASRYLVLGGNTIYF
.	TRBV20-1	CSAISGGGPSEQYF
.	TRBV29-1	CSVGGDRVSGEQYF
.	TRBV27	CASSIGTSHTDTQYF
few	TRBV7-9	CANRSPQGGEAFF
.	TRBV27	CASQGALGYEQYF
.	TRBV29-1	CSLAGERSTDTQYF
few	TRBV7-6	CASSPGQSPYEQYF
.	TRBV20-1	CSARDASGNTIYF
.	TRBV24-1	CATSDWTSGGGLINNEQFF
.	TRBV28	CASSLSLTVYEQYF
.	TRBV13	CASSLNDSPEKLFF
few	TRBV4-1	CASSQGILAVSYNEQFF
.	TRBV4-1	CASSQDFTDGYTF
few	TRBV9	CASRDIQGAFGGYTF
.	TRBV7-2	CASSQGPMAGVNEQFF
.	TRBV10-3	CASSGGEGIQYF
.	TRBV28	CASSRPGLAEETQYF
few	TRBV11-1	CASSELAGGQDEQFF
.	TRBV6-1	CASSTRPQHF
few	TRBV6-2/TRBV6-3	CASSYAGAGTEAFF
.	TRBV7-3	CASSLPGGVRYF
.	TRBV20-1	CSARLSSGSSYEQYF
few	TRBV29-1	CSAETGTDEQYF